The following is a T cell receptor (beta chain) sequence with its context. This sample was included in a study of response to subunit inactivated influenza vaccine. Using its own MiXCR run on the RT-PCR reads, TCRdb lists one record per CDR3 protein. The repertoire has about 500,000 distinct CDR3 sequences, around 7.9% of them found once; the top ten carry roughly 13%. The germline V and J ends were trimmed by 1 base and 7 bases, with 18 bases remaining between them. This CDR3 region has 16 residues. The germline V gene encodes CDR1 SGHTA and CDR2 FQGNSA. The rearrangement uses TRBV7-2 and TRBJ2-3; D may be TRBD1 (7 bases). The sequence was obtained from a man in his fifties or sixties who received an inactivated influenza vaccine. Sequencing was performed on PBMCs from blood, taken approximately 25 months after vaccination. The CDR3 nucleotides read TGTGCCAGCAGCTTAGACGGAGGGACAGATCCGAATACGCAGTATTTT. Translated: CASSLDGGTDPNTQYF.